This record covers a single T cell receptor (beta chain). The target antigen is unknown. TCRdb's table, derived via immunoSEQ multiplex PCR, lists solely in-frame clones and lacks some. The top ten hold around 8.9% of the sample, which has about 4,000 clones, roughly 80% seen once. The V gene's germline CDR1 is LGHNA and CDR2 YNFKEQ. The CDR3 has 16 amino acids. The V end lost 6 bases, the J end lost 2 bases, and 18 bases lay between the germline ends. These data are taken from a study of chemoradiotherapy in HPV16-positive cancers. Whole-study results and caveats: Candidate HPV-specific clones and E7-related TCR motifs grew in tumor during treatment. For HPV16-positive patients, expanding HPV-responsive T cells associated with longer recurrence-free survival.

The TCR sequence derives from a human donor with HPV-associated anogenital cancer. The sample here was tumor tissue, taken from a patient who underwent chemoradiotherapy. The J gene is TRBJ2-3, the V gene TRBV4-2, with unresolved D. The CDR3 DNA is TGTGCCAGCAGACCAATTTTGGGTAGCCACACAGATACGCAGTATTTT. It codes for CASRPILGSHTDTQYF.